This T cell receptor (beta chain) was captured by sequencing in a study of a mutant IDH1 vaccine in newly diagnosed glioma. Whole-study context: Patients arrived already treated with radiotherapy, temozolomide, or both, most having had both.

Clones were sequenced by immunoSEQ multiplex PCR, and TCRdb holds only the in-frame ones, with some missing. Found here are over 9,000 clones, roughly 91% of them singletons; the top ten hold over 4.5%. Study-wide findings and caveats: Vaccine-induced immune responses occurred in more than 80% of patients.

J lost 4 bases, V lost 11 bases, and 16 bases had no gene match. The CDR3 is made up of 15 amino acids. Per germline, CDR1 MNHEY and CDR2 SVGAGI. With regard to this clone: Its specificity is unknown.

The time point here: week 5, during vaccination. A single vaccine dose contained 300 ug of mutant IDH1 20-mer peptide, and topical imiquimod was used with it. The chain is built from TRBV6-5 and TRBJ1-2; 7 nucleotides match TRBD1. The TCR sequence derives from a woman between 35 and 50 years old with glioma. Some clones in this sample may be carry-over from other donors' samples. The sample was PBMCs, taken from a glioma patient whose treatment included an IDH1 peptide vaccine. The CDR3 DNA follows: TGTGCCGCGAGAGGGGGCGTTGGAGTAATCTATGGCTACACCTTC. It is translated as CAARGGVGVIYGYTF.